This T cell receptor (beta chain) was recorded in a study of blood T cell repertoires in COVID-19. Study at large: Material from acute and convalescent COVID-19 was sourced from the United States, Italy and Spain. T cells, B-cell-depleted T cells, or PBMCs provided the cDNA or gDNA that served as material.

Original processing notes: Estimation of nucleated cell counts was performed using reference gene primer amplification. The data were produced by immunoSEQ multiplex PCR, yet TCRdb's version contains in-frame clones alone and is incomplete. For V, J and clone size, that table is used; D and trimming come from the DNA. The data show about 92,000 clones, around 80% seen once. The V end lost 2 bases, the J end lost 4 bases, and 9 bases lay between the germline ends. The germline V gene encodes CDR1 WSHSY and CDR2 SAAADI. This CDR3 is built from 13 residues. The source material was peripheral blood. This sequence joins TRBV10-2 and TRBJ2-7; the D is unclear. The TCR comes from a man in his fifties who had recovered from COVID-19. Written as DNA, the CDR3 is TGCGCCAGCAGTGAGCTGGGCAGTTACGAGCAGTACTTC. Translation: CASSELGSYEQYF.